This T cell receptor (beta chain) was obtained from a study of technical replicates of blood from a few donors. The protocol was immunoSEQ multiplex PCR, while the TCRdb copy is restricted to in-frame clones and leaves out a portion. The sample has about 74,000 clones, 89% seen once. This clone was observed once. The V gene's germline CDR1 is LGHNA and CDR2 YNFKEQ. V shed 1 base, J shed 0 bases, and the junction held 5 bases outside the gene matches. The CDR3 spans 16 residues. The chain has TRBV4-2 and TRBJ2-7; 8 bases are shared with TRBD2. This receptor was taken from a human donor in good health. Sequencing was carried out using T cells isolated from PBMCs. The CDR3 region has the DNA TGTGCCAGCAGCCAAGGGTTTACTAGCGGCTCCTACGAGCAGTACTTC. It codes for CASSQGFTSGSYEQYF.